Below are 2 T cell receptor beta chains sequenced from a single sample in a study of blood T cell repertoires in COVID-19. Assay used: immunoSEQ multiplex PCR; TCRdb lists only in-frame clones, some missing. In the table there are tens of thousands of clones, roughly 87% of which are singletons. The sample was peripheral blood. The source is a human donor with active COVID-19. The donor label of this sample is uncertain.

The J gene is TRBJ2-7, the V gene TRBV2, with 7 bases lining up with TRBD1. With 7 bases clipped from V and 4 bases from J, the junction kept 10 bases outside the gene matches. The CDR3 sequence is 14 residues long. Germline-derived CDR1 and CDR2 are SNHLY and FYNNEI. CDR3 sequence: CASTTGQINYEQYF. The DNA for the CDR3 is TGTGCCAGCACTACGGGACAGATAAATTACGAGCAGTACTTC.

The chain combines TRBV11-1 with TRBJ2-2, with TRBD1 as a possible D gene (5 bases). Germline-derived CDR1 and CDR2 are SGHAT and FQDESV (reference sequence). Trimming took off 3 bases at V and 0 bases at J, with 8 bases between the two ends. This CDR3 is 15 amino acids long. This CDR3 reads CASSFDRTNTGELFF. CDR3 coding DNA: TGTGCCAGCAGCTTCGACAGAACGAACACCGGGGAGCTGTTTTTT.